One sample yielded the 27 T cell receptor beta chains listed below, sequenced in a study of OX40 agonist ivuxolimab in advanced cancers. The table came from immunoSEQ multiplex PCR; TCRdb's copy has only in-frame clones and leaves some out. The table lists around 100,000 clones, roughly 90% of them singletons. The sample was CD4+ or CD8+ T cells sorted from blood, taken in a trial of the OX40 agonist ivuxolimab. The receptors were gathered from an adult with an advanced solid tumor such as melanoma, head and neck, liver or kidney cancer.

The chain couples TRBV10-2 to TRBJ2-2; D possibly matches TRBD1 or TRBD2 (5 bases each). V was trimmed by 8 bases and J by 4 bases, leaving 8 bases between them. Germline assignment: CDR1 WSHSY and CDR2 SAAADI. The CDR3 length is 12 residues. The CDR3 reads CASRDPTGELFF. CDR3 DNA sequence: TGCGCCAGCCGGGACCCCACCGGGGAGCTGTTTTTT.

This chain uses TRBV5-1 with TRBJ1-4; 12 positions match TRBD1. J was trimmed by 8 bases and V by 3 bases; bases with no gene match: 5. This CDR3 contains 15 residues. Germline V gene data show CDR1 as SGHRS and CDR2 as YFSETQ. The CDR3 DNA is TGCGCCAGCAGCTGGGGACAGGGGGCGAGGGAAAAACTGTTTTTT. Its translation: CASSWGQGAREKLFF.

For the CDR3, the DNA is TGCGCCAGCAGCCAATCACCGGGACAGGGGGGCAATGAGCAGTTCTTC. It translates to CASSQSPGQGGNEQFF. V usage is TRBV4-1 and J usage is TRBJ2-1, with 11 positions matching TRBD1. Germline V gene data show CDR1 as MGHRA and CDR2 as YSYEKL. The J segment lost 6 bases and the V segment lost 2 bases, leaving 6 bases of the junction unmatched. The CDR3 has 16 residues.

The rearrangement joins TRBV27 to TRBJ2-1, with D maybe TRBD1 (6 bases). CDR3 length equals 14 residues. V lost 10 bases, J lost 0 bases, and 13 bases lay in between. Germline CDR1 and CDR2: MNHEY and SMNVEV (reference sequence). CDR3 sequence (DNA): TGTGCCACCACAGGGTGGGGCTCCTACAATGAGCAGTTCTTC. As protein: CATTGWGSYNEQFF.

This chain links TRBV30 with TRBJ1-5, with TRBD1 identical over 9 bases. J was trimmed by 0 bases and V by 3 bases; bases with no gene match: 9. This CDR3 comprises 17 residues. Germline lookup yields CDR1 GTSNPN and CDR2 SVGIG (reference sequence). CDR3 protein: CAWSAGTGTYSNQPQHF. For the CDR3, the DNA is TGTGCCTGGAGCGCCGGGACAGGGACTTATAGCAATCAGCCCCAGCATTTT.

This chain joins TRBV19 and TRBJ2-7; D ambiguous. Per the germline V gene, CDR1 is LNHDA and CDR2 is SQIVND (reference sequence). V shed 5 bases and J shed 2 bases, with 16 bases lying between them. This CDR3 comprises 15 residues. Here the CDR3 reads CASSVKSGPTYEQYF. As DNA, the CDR3 is TGTGCCAGTAGTGTCAAGTCGGGTCCTACCTACGAGCAGTACTTC. Full variable domain (outside the CDR3, taken from reference TRBV19 and TRBJ2-7): DGGITQSPKYLFRKEGQNVTLSCEQNLNHDAMYWYRQDPGQGLRLIYYSQIVNDFQKGDIAEGYSVSREKKESFPLTVTSAQKNPTAFYLCASSVKSGPTYEQYFGPGTRLTVT.

The rearrangement uses TRBV29-1 and TRBJ2-1; 7 positions match TRBD1. The CDR3 covers 13 residues. J gave up 5 bases and V 7 bases, and 8 bases lay outside the gene matches. Germline V gene lookup returns CDR1 SQVTM and CDR2 ANQGSEA. Here the CDR3 DNA reads TGCAGCGCAGCAGACAGGGCTAACAATGAGCAGTTCTTC. Its translation: CSAADRANNEQFF.

The V call is TRBV2, the J call TRBJ2-7; 8 bases match TRBD1. With V trimmed by 8 bases and J by 7 bases, 13 bases remained unmatched. The CDR3 has 14 amino acids. Germline CDR1 is SNHLY and CDR2 is FYNNEI. The CDR3 loop reads CASSLRDRPGEQYF. The CDR3 region has the DNA TGTGCCAGCTCACTCCGGGACAGGCCGGGGGAGCAGTACTTC.

The rearrangement uses TRBV21-1 and TRBJ1-3. TRBV21-1 is an annotated pseudogene. CDR3 length equals 16 residues. CDR3 amino acids: CASSKKGNSGGNTIYF. CDR3 sequence (DNA): TGTGCCAGCAGCAAAAAGGGGAATTCGGGGGGAAACACCATATATTTT.

V and J are TRBV7-9 and TRBJ2-7; the match to TRBD2 covers 11 bases. The CDR3 is 15 amino acids. V lost 2 bases to trimming and J lost 2 bases; unmatched junction nucleotides: 2. Germline-derived CDR1 and CDR2 are SEHNR and FQNEAQ (reference sequence). CDR3 sequence reads: CASSLSGLAAYEQYF. The CDR3 region has the DNA TGTGCCAGCAGCTTATCGGGACTAGCGGCCTACGAGCAGTACTTC.

This sequence joins TRBV30 and TRBJ1-1; D remains ambiguous. The CDR3 has 12 residues. Germline values: CDR1 GTSNPN, CDR2 SVGIG (reference sequence). V was cut by 2 bases and J by 0 bases, with 4 bases left in between. CDR3 DNA: TGTGCCTGGAGTCGGATGAACACTGAAGCTTTCTTT. This gives the protein CAWSRMNTEAFF.

This chain links TRBV29-1 with TRBJ1-5; D gene unclear. CDR1 and CDR2 from the germline V gene are SQVTM and ANQGSEA. This CDR3 contains 12 residues. V dropped 5 bases and J dropped 9 bases, with 14 bases sitting between them. CDR3: CSVLPFKGPQHF. Here the CDR3 DNA reads TGCAGCGTTCTTCCCTTCAAGGGGCCCCAGCATTTT.

The chain uses TRBV28 and TRBJ1-1; the D gene is possibly TRBD1 (6 bases). CDR1 MDHEN and CDR2 SYDVKM come from the germline V gene. V lost 7 bases and J lost 4, with 19 bases in between. This CDR3 contains 15 residues. The chain's CDR3 is CASTGAGPPGTEAFF. CDR3 bases: TGTGCCAGCACGGGGGCGGGCCCCCCGGGCACTGAAGCTTTCTTT. The full variable domain, rest sourced from reference TRBV28 and TRBJ1-1, is DVKVTQSSRYLVKRTGEKVFLECVQDMDHENMFWYRQDPGLGLRLIYFSYDVKMKEKGDIPEGYSVSREKKERFSLILESASTNQTSMYLCASTGAGPPGTEAFFGQGTRLTVV.

J is TRBJ2-5 and V is TRBV28; D call uncertain. The better agreement between TRBJ2-7 and the DNA end casts doubt on the J call. Germline V lookup: CDR1 MDHEN, CDR2 SYDVKM. This CDR3 has 12 residues. CDR3 nucleotides: TGTGCCAGCAGTGCTAAGCCCTACGAGCAGTACTTC. As protein: CASSAKPYEQYF.

This sequence joins TRBV6-5 and TRBJ2-3; 11 bases line up with TRBD2. This CDR3 spans 16 amino acids. After removal of 4 bases from V and 4 bases from J, the junction contained 7 bases not matched to a gene. Germline V CDR1 and CDR2: MNHEY, SVGAGI. CDR3 nucleotide sequence: TGTGCCAGCAGTTCGCTACTAGCGGGAGTTGCAGATACGCAGTATTTT. It specifies CASSSLLAGVADTQYF.

The chain employs TRBV28 and TRBJ2-3; D uncertain. The CDR3 has 12 amino acids. Trimming left V 6 bases short and J 2 bases short, with 6 bases between. The germline gives CDR1 MDHEN, CDR2 SYDVKM. CDR3 DNA: TGTGCCAGCAGCGGGTACACAGATACGCAGTATTTT. It specifies CASSGYTDTQYF.

This chain uses TRBV4-2 with TRBJ1-1; D ambiguous. This CDR3 is built from 15 residues. Trimming shortened V by 4 bases and J by 4 bases, and 16 bases separated the two germline ends. Germline V CDR1 and CDR2: LGHNA, YNFKEQ. DNA for the CDR3: TGTGCCAGCAGCCCCCACGGAGGGAAAGTCACTGAAGCTTTCTTT. This encodes CASSPHGGKVTEAFF.

The chain joins TRBV27 to TRBJ2-1; D may be TRBD1 or TRBD2 (5 bases each). The ends were cut back, 1 base at V and 2 bases at J, with 12 bases in the middle. The germline V gene encodes CDR1 MNHEY and CDR2 SMNVEV (reference sequence). The CDR3 is 16 residues long. CDR3 sequence (DNA): TGTGCCAGCAGTTTATGGGGGAGCCCCACCTACAATGAGCAGTTCTTC. Encoded protein: CASSLWGSPTYNEQFF.

Of note for this clone: Other nucleotide sequences in the sample specify the same CDR3. The rearrangement uses TRBV5-1 and TRBJ2-7; no definite D call. This CDR3 has 14 residues. The V and J ends lost 0 bases and 5 bases respectively, with 12 bases between them. Germline V gene data show CDR1 as SGHRS and CDR2 as YFSETQ. In nucleotides, the CDR3 is TGCGCCAGCAGCTTGGTTCCAGGCTCGGACGAGCAGTACTTC. Translated: CASSLVPGSDEQYF.

The CDR3 reads CACGWGTETQYF. The CDR3 DNA follows: TGTGCCTGCGGCTGGGGGACAGAGACCCAGTACTTC. The rearrangement links TRBV30 to TRBJ2-5; the D gene could be TRBD1 or TRBD2 (5 bases each). V lost 6 bases and J 4 bases, leaving 12 bases between the germline ends. This CDR3 is built from 12 residues. Germline V gives CDR1 GTSNPN, CDR2 SVGIG (reference sequence). Full variable domain (missing parts from reference TRBV30 and TRBJ2-5): SQTIHQWPATLVQPVGSPLSLECTVEGTSNPNLYWYRQAAGRGLQLLFYSVGIGQISSEVPQNLSASRPQDRQFILSSKKLLLSDSGFYLCACGWGTETQYFGPGTRLLVL.

The rearrangement uses TRBV7-2 and TRBJ2-5; 10 positions match TRBD2. The germline V gene has CDR1 SGHTA and CDR2 FQGNSA. V lost 1 base, J lost 7 bases, and 3 bases stayed unmatched. The CDR3 contains 14 residues. This CDR3 is CASSLGPSGRTQYF. The CDR3 DNA sequence: TGTGCCAGCAGCTTAGGTCCTAGCGGGAGGACCCAGTACTTC.

This chain joins TRBV15 and TRBJ2-7, with 8 bases lining up with TRBD1. The CDR3 length is 14 residues. Germline CDR1 and CDR2: LNHNV and YYDKDF (reference sequence). The V and J ends lost 3 bases and 3 bases, in that order; junction bases with no gene match: 4. This CDR3 is CATSSVDRGYEQYF. Written as DNA, the CDR3 is TGTGCCACCAGCAGTGTCGACAGGGGCTACGAGCAGTACTTC.

This sequence joins TRBV11-1 and TRBJ2-1, with 12 bases matching TRBD2. The CDR3 consists of 16 residues. Germline values: CDR1 SGHAT, CDR2 FQDESV (reference sequence). J was trimmed by 10 bases and V by 4 bases; bases with no gene match: 11. In DNA form, the CDR3 reads TGTGCCAGCAGCTCTAGCGGGAGGGCCATTATTTACGAGCAGTTCTTC. Translated: CASSSSGRAIIYEQFF.

V and J are TRBV28 and TRBJ1-1; 7 bases are a match to TRBD1. After removal of 5 bases from V and 1 base from J, the junction contained 10 bases not matched to a gene. This CDR3 contains 16 residues. The germline gives CDR1 MDHEN, CDR2 SYDVKM. CDR3 in DNA: TGTGCCAGCAGTCTCTCGCAGGGGGTCGGGAACACTGAAGCTTTCTTT. Translated: CASSLSQGVGNTEAFF.

The chain is built from TRBV7-3 and TRBJ2-1, with D unresolved. There are 13 residues in the CDR3. The ends were cut back, 5 bases at V and 10 bases at J, with 15 bases in the middle. Germline V gives CDR1 SGHTA, CDR2 FQGTGA. For the CDR3, the DNA is TGTGCCAGCAGCCTTGGACCAATTAGAGAGCAGTTCTTC. Translated, it gives CASSLGPIREQFF.

The V gene is TRBV19, the J gene TRBJ2-7, with no clear D. Between the trimmed V and J ends, which lost 6 bases and 3 bases, there was a span of 15 bases. The CDR3 spans 14 residues. The V gene's germline CDR1 is LNHDA and CDR2 SQIVND (reference sequence). CDR3 residues: CASSLADGLYEQYF. DNA of the CDR3: TGTGCCAGTAGCCTCGCGGACGGCCTCTACGAGCAGTACTTC.

This chain links TRBV5-1 with TRBJ2-2; D is ambiguous. The V end lost 4 bases, the J end lost 0 bases, and 10 bases lay between the germline ends. The CDR3 has 15 amino acids. CDR1 SGHRS and CDR2 YFSETQ come from the germline V gene. CDR3 in DNA: TGCGCCAGCAGCACAGACATTTCGAACACCGGGGAGCTGTTTTTT. Its protein product is CASSTDISNTGELFF.